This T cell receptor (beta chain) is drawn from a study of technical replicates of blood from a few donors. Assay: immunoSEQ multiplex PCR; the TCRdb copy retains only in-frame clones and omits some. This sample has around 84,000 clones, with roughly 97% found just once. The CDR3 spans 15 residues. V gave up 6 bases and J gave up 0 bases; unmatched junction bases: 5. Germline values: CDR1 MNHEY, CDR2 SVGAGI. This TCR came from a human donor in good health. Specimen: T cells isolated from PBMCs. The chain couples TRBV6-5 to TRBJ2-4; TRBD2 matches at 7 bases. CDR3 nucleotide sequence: TGTGCCAGCAGAATGACTAGCTTAGCCAAAAACATTCAGTACTTC. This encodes CASRMTSLAKNIQYF.